The T cell receptor beta chain described here comes from a study of cytomegalovirus exposure and HLA in healthy donors. Background on the study: Drawn from HLA-typed donors, approximately 85 million unique TCRs were held in an early data release.

General observations from the study: Some V segments, TRBV6-2 and TRBV6-3 among them, were indistinguishable and were therefore excluded. More clonal expansion characterized HLA-associated TCR beta chains than equally common others in a later analysis.

Donors in the study were healthy people who gave bone marrow. The CDR3 is 15 amino acids. V lost 5 bases, J lost 2 bases, and 13 bases lay in between. The V gene's germline CDR1 is SGHTA and CDR2 FQGNSA. This clone was observed a few times. Its antigen remains unidentified. The PCR used 60 Vbeta and 13 Jbeta primers. This table comes from immunoSEQ multiplex PCR, and its TCRdb copy is limited to in-frame clones, with some not included. This sample has 95,000 to 100,000 clones, with roughly 71% found just once. This clonotype was sampled from a man over 45 in good health and CMV-seronegative. This sequence joins TRBV7-2 and TRBJ2-1; possible D gene TRBD2, 5 bases. Sequences were obtained from PBMCs. CDR3 DNA: TGTGCCAGCAGCCTCACTAGTGGGGCCTACAATGAGCAGTTCTTC. Translating gives CASSLTSGAYNEQFF.